A selection of T cell receptor beta chains follows, all from one sample in a study of cytomegalovirus exposure and HLA in healthy donors. TCRdb's copy holds only in-frame clones and misses some; the assay was immunoSEQ multiplex PCR. Among tens of thousands of clones, approximately 94% were seen once, and the ten largest hold more than 3%. Sequenced input: PBMCs. The origin of the receptors is a young woman in good health and CMV-seropositive. Both conserved end residues are part of each CDR3. The D gene is left open where the match is weak. Part of the rows lack a size; the others show once, few, many or a class for expanded clones.

v_gene	j_gene	d_gene	abundance	CDR3aa	CDR3nt
TRBV7-9	TRBJ2-3	.	.	CASSVSTDTQYF	TGTGCCAGCAGCGTCTCCACAGATACGCAGTATTTT
TRBV9	TRBJ1-1	.	.	CASSVDAGQGTEAFF	TGTGCCAGCAGCGTAGACGCAGGGCAAGGCACTGAAGCTTTCTTT
TRBV9	TRBJ2-2	TRBD1	.	CASSDRTGQTGELFF	TGTGCCAGCAGCGATCGGACAGGGCAGACCGGGGAGCTGTTTTTT
TRBV11-2	TRBJ2-1	TRBD1	.	CASSPWDRGQKREQFF	TGTGCCAGCAGCCCTTGGGACAGGGGGCAGAAACGTGAGCAGTTCTTC
TRBV28	TRBJ2-7	.	.	CASSSDGLYEQYF	TGTGCCAGCAGTTCGGACGGACTCTACGAGCAGTACTTC
TRBV6-1	TRBJ1-1	.	.	CASSEFQGNTEAFF	TGTGCCAGCAGTGAATTCCAGGGGAACACTGAAGCTTTCTTT
TRBV7-9	TRBJ1-1	.	few	CASSPSAYTEAFF	TGTGCCAGCAGCCCAAGTGCGTACACTGAAGCTTTCTTT
TRBV15	TRBJ2-7	.	.	CATSTTLDSYEQYF	TGTGCCACCAGCACCACCCTGGACAGCTACGAGCAGTACTTC
TRBV9	TRBJ2-7	.	.	CASSEGGDYEQYF	TGTGCCAGCTCGGAAGGGGGGGACTACGAGCAGTACTTC
TRBV7-3	TRBJ2-2	TRBD1	.	CASSRDRGYTGELFF	TGTGCCAGCAGCCGAGACAGGGGGTACACCGGGGAGCTGTTTTTT
TRBV7-2	TRBJ2-1	.	.	CASSLAGSYNEQFF	TGTGCCAGCAGCTTAGCCGGGTCTTACAATGAGCAGTTCTTC
TRBV6-5	TRBJ2-7	TRBD2	once	CASSPGLAGGNEQYF	TGTGCCAGCAGTCCCGGACTAGCGGGAGGCAACGAGCAGTACTTC
TRBV2	TRBJ2-1	.	.	CASGTTGYNEQFF	TGTGCCAGCGGAACGACAGGATACAATGAGCAGTTCTTC
TRBV11-3	TRBJ2-7	TRBD1	.	CASSLVTGQGGDYEQYF	TGTGCCAGCAGCTTAGTAACGGGACAGGGTGGAGACTACGAGCAGTACTTC
TRBV5-4	TRBJ2-2	.	.	CASRAPGTGELFF	TGTGCCAGCAGGGCTCCGGGCACCGGGGAGCTGTTTTTT
TRBV4-2	TRBJ2-1	.	.	CASSQDGPTTDEQFF	TGTGCCAGCAGCCAAGATGGGCCTACCACCGATGAGCAGTTCTTC
TRBV18	TRBJ2-7	.	.	CASSPSRGYEQYF	TGTGCCAGCTCCCCGAGTAGGGGCTACGAGCAGTACTTC
TRBV11-3	TRBJ1-1	.	.	CASSLSGVNTEAFF	TGTGCCAGCAGCTTGTCAGGGGTGAACACTGAAGCTTTCTTT
TRBV7-7	TRBJ2-1	TRBD2	.	CASSAGTSSYNEQFF	TGTGCCAGCAGCGCCGGGACTAGCTCCTACAATGAGCAGTTCTTC
TRBV30	TRBJ2-3	.	.	CAWRSVDTQYF	TGTGCCTGGAGGTCTGTAGATACGCAGTATTTT
TRBV5-1	TRBJ2-7	TRBD2	.	CASSPATSGGYYEQYF	TGCGCCAGCAGCCCTGCGACTAGCGGGGGTTACTACGAGCAGTACTTC
TRBV18	TRBJ2-5	TRBD1	once	CASSPERRKGQGRRETQYF	TGTGCCAGCTCACCAGAAAGACGGAAAGGACAGGGACGTCGTGAGACCCAGTACTTC
TRBV6-6	TRBJ2-2	TRBD1	.	CASIKQGFTNTGELFF	TGTGCCAGCATCAAACAGGGGTTCACGAACACCGGGGAGCTGTTTTTT
TRBV19	TRBJ1-3	.	few	CASSLSNWANSGNTIYF	TGTGCCAGTAGTCTCTCGAATTGGGCCAACTCTGGAAACACCATATATTTT
TRBV6-5	TRBJ2-5	TRBD1	few	CASSFGQGETQYF	TGTGCCAGCAGTTTCGGACAGGGCGAGACCCAGTACTTC
TRBV6-5	TRBJ1-1	.	.	CASSRGLGEAFF	TGTGCCAGCAGCCGGGGTCTCGGTGAAGCTTTCTTT
TRBV11-2	TRBJ2-5	.	.	CASSLGHEETQYF	TGTGCCAGCAGCTTAGGACACGAAGAGACCCAGTACTTC
TRBV7-3	TRBJ2-2	TRBD1	.	CASRRDRGDGELFF	TGTGCCAGCAGACGGGACAGGGGTGACGGGGAGCTGTTTTTT
TRBV7-2	TRBJ1-4	.	.	CASSLALANANEKLFF	TGTGCCAGCAGCTTAGCGCTGGCCAATGCTAATGAAAAACTGTTTTTT
TRBV29-1	TRBJ1-2	TRBD1	.	CSALRQGSPYGYTF	TGCAGCGCATTACGACAGGGGAGTCCCTATGGCTACACCTTC
TRBV11-2	TRBJ1-5	TRBD1	.	CASSLEGQGHQPQHF	TGTGCCAGCAGCTTAGAGGGACAGGGTCATCAGCCCCAGCATTTT
TRBV28	TRBJ1-5	.	once	CASSSQGFNQPQHF	TGTGCCAGCAGTTCGCAGGGTTTCAATCAGCCCCAGCATTTT
TRBV13	TRBJ2-7	.	once	CASSLVRGGEYF	TGTGCCAGCAGCTTAGTTAGGGGGGGGGAGTACTTC
TRBV10-3	TRBJ2-7	.	.	CAISESGIAEQYF	TGTGCCATCAGTGAATCGGGGATCGCCGAGCAGTACTTC
TRBV4-1	TRBJ2-5	TRBD1	.	CASSQTQGGGRETQYF	TGCGCCAGCAGCCAAACACAGGGGGGTGGGCGAGAGACCCAGTACTTC
TRBV2	TRBJ1-5	.	.	CASSVVSGTAGNQPQHF	TGTGCCAGCAGTGTAGTTTCGGGAACAGCGGGAAATCAGCCCCAGCATTTT
TRBV7-2	TRBJ2-5	TRBD2	.	CASSPRRGLETQYF	TGTGCCAGCAGCCCGAGGCGGGGGTTGGAGACCCAGTACTTC
TRBV7-2	TRBJ2-1	TRBD2	.	CASSLMWISGGRNEQFF	TGTGCCAGCAGCTTAATGTGGATTTCGGGGGGGCGGAATGAGCAGTTCTTC
TRBV9	TRBJ1-2	.	.	CARETPGLRSGGYTF	TGTGCCAGGGAAACTCCGGGACTCCGTTCAGGGGGCTACACCTTC